The T cell receptor beta chain under discussion was sequenced for a study of blood T cell repertoires in COVID-19 (dated by TCRdb to the early 2020s). The study in broad terms: The collaborator samples originated in the United States, Italy and Spain and spanned the acute and convalescent phases of COVID-19. The material from the prospective study consisted of cDNA or gDNA derived from T cells, B-cell-depleted T cells, or PBMCs. The dataset comprised deeply sampled blood TCRbeta repertoires from subjects exposed to, actively infected with, or recovered from COVID-19. The repertoires were made available in a free public database intended to serve as a resource for research on the immune response to SARS-CoV-2. Samples came from the ongoing ImmuneRACE study (first 160 participants) plus 1,254 subjects from 6 global collaborators. Sample metadata almost always included a de-identified subject ID, COVID-19 status, age in years and sex. Where HLA class I and class II types were available, the types were taken from metadata supplied by the sample provider, not from assay-based typing.

Participants in the prospective study were aged about 18 to 89 years, lived in approximately 26 United States geographic areas, and enrolled through a virtual design. To assign participants to cohorts, the prospective study relied on clinical history that participants themselves reported in a screening survey and a study questionnaire. In the prospective study, whole blood, serum and a nasopharyngeal or oropharyngeal swab were collected from each participant by mobile phlebotomists. Participants in the prospective study had the option to provide additional blood draws and questionnaires over a roughly 2-month period. Blood samples from the prospective study were shipped frozen or at room temperature prior to DNA extraction. Of note for this clone: Its antigen is currently not known. The record has no base qualities; no much larger clone is one base away.

The research as a whole found: The quantity of clinical and demographic metadata differed by source and by participant and was supplied without curation.

The immunoSEQ Assay, a bias-controlled multiplex PCR, was used to amplify TCRbeta CDR3 regions from genomic DNA. Turning to the authors' computational methods: The number of nucleated cells in each sample was estimated by amplification of reference gene primers within the assay. To quantify the absolute abundance of each unique TCRbeta CDR3 rearrangement, sequence reads were collapsed and filtered. For each sample, productive Simpson clonality was calculated by taking the square root of Simpson's diversity index across productive rearrangements. Sourced from immuneACCESS, this table was stored by TCRdb with only in-frame sequences that have V and J called. A share of the clones is absent; for the studies checked, an unresolved V gene accounts for under half, and the remainder has no known explanation. D and trimming were read from the DNA, whereas the V and J calls and clone size are those reported in that table. Recorded for this sample are a few hundred thousand clones; 91% of them occurred a single time. The top ten hold 1.2% of the sample.

Sequenced input: PBMCs or T cells enriched from blood (not recorded which). The origin of this receptor is a human donor in a cohort exposed to, infected with or recovered from COVID-19 (not recorded which). The donor label of this sample is uncertain.

The DNA reads TGTGCCAGTGGGACAGGGAGAGGCTACACCTTC. Its translation reads: CASGTGRGYTF. The V gene is TRBV19 and the J gene is TRBJ1-2; 9 of the junction bases match TRBD1. CDR1 and CDR2, looked up from the germline V gene (reference sequence), are LNHDA and SQIVND. Inclusive of the bounding cysteine and phenylalanine, the CDR3 is 11 residues long. Here the CDR3 DNA is all that survives: 33 bases in frame from base 1. The germline V and J ends show losses of 8 bases and 8 bases respectively, and no gene match explains 3 bases of the junction.